A selection of T cell receptor beta chains follows, all from one sample in a study of blood T cells in healthy people across ages. TCRdb fed the 5' RACE reads into MiXCR, producing one record per CDR3 protein. The sample holds over 1,300,000 distinct CDR3 sequences, around 55% seen once. Sample: blood. These receptors originate from a man aged 18 to 29 in good health. Each CDR3 is given with its conserved first and last residue. D genes are given only for firm matches. Size is stated for part of the rows, as once, few or many counts, or as a class when the clone is expanded.

NA	14	TRBV12-3/TRBV12-4	NA	TRBJ1-5	TGTGCCAGCAGTTTTACGTATAGCAATCAGCCCCAGCATTTT	CASSFTYSNQPQHF
NA	15	TRBV3-1	NA	TRBJ2-7	TGTGCCAGCAGCCAAATAAAGGGGTTTTTCTACGAGCAGTACTTC	CASSQIKGFFYEQYF
few	15	TRBV10-3	TRBD2	TRBJ2-3	TGTGCCATCAGACAAACGGGACTACGGATAGATACGCAGTATTTT	CAIRQTGLRIDTQYF
NA	16	TRBV3-1	TRBD2	TRBJ2-1	TGTGCCAGCAGCCAGCTCGCGGGACTAGCGGGAGGTGAGCAGTTCTTC	CASSQLAGLAGGEQFF
few	11	TRBV28	NA	TRBJ2-7	TGTGCCAGCAGAACCGTCTACGAGCAGTACTTC	CASRTVYEQYF
few	11	TRBV29-1	NA	TRBJ2-3	TGCAGCGGTAGCGCTGGAGATACGCAGTATTTT	CSGSAGDTQYF
NA	13	TRBV27	NA	TRBJ2-7	TGTGCCAGCAGTTTATCGATCGGGTCCGAGCAGTACTTC	CASSLSIGSEQYF
NA	14	TRBV6-1	NA	TRBJ1-2	TGTGCCAGCAGTGACTTCGGGACGCCCTTGGGCTACACCTTC	CASSDFGTPLGYTF
NA	15	TRBV5-1	NA	TRBJ2-7	TGCGCCAGCAGCGGGACAACACTTAGCTCCTACGAGCAGTACTTC	CASSGTTLSSYEQYF
NA	15	TRBV5-5	NA	TRBJ2-1	TGTGCCAGCAGCTTGACTATTTCCCAGCGCAATGAGCAGTTCTTC	CASSLTISQRNEQFF
NA	13	TRBV6-6	NA	TRBJ1-4	TGTGCCAGCACGGGGCCGGTAAATGAAAAACTGTTTTTT	CASTGPVNEKLFF
NA	15	TRBV3-1	NA	TRBJ2-7	TGTGCCAGCAGCCAGGACCGAGCGGTCTCCTTCGAGCAGTACTTC	CASSQDRAVSFEQYF
NA	12	TRBV6-5	NA	TRBJ1-1	TGTGCCAGCAGTGCCTACAGAAATGAAGCTTTCTTT	CASSAYRNEAFF
NA	13	TRBV20-1	NA	TRBJ2-7	TGCAGTGCTAGGGGTAGGGTTGGGCACGAGCAGTACTTC	CSARGRVGHEQYF
NA	13	TRBV6-2/TRBV6-3	NA	TRBJ2-3	TGTGCCAGCAGTTACGACAGAAAAGATACGCAGTATTTT	CASSYDRKDTQYF
many	16	TRBV6-1	NA	TRBJ2-5	TGTGCCAGCAGTGAATGGGGTGGGAACCCGCAAGAGACCCAGTACTTC	CASSEWGGNPQETQYF
few	14	TRBV28	TRBD1	TRBJ2-7	TGTGCCAGCAAGACCGGGACAGGGTTATCCGAGCAGTACTTC	CASKTGTGLSEQYF
NA	14	TRBV3-1	TRBD1	TRBJ2-1	TGTGCCAGCAGTCAGGGACAGAGGTTCGATGAGCAGTTCTTC	CASSQGQRFDEQFF
NA	15	TRBV10-3	NA	TRBJ2-7	TGTGCCATCAGTGAGTCCGGCACAGCGGCCTACGAGCAGTACTTC	CAISESGTAAYEQYF
NA	12	TRBV30	NA	TRBJ2-7	TGTGCCTGGAGTGTATCGCGGTACGAGCAGTACTTC	CAWSVSRYEQYF
NA	13	TRBV5-1	NA	TRBJ1-2	TGCGCCAGCAGCTTGGAAACGGGCCATGGCTACACCTTC	CASSLETGHGYTF
few	16	TRBV13	TRBD2	TRBJ2-1	TGTGCCAGCAGCGTGAGGGATGGACTAGCGGGATTTGAGCAGTTCTTC	CASSVRDGLAGFEQFF
NA	15	TRBV12-3/TRBV12-4	NA	TRBJ1-4	TGTGCCAGCAGCAGAGAGGGGAGGGCTAATGAAAAACTGTTTTTT	CASSREGRANEKLFF
NA	14	TRBV12-3/TRBV12-4	NA	TRBJ2-7	TGTGCCAGCGGGACCTCGGGACTTAGCTACGAGCAGTACTTC	CASGTSGLSYEQYF
NA	11	TRBV25-1	NA	TRBJ1-4	TGTGCCAGCAGCCCGAAAGAAAAACTGTTTTTT	CASSPKEKLFF
NA	15	TRBV5-6	TRBD1	TRBJ2-5	TGTGCCAGCAGCCAGGACAGGGGGAATCAAGAGACCCAGTACTTC	CASSQDRGNQETQYF
NA	17	TRBV4-3	NA	TRBJ2-3	TGCGCCAGCAGCAACTGGGGGGCAGTTCAAAGCACAGATACGCAGTATTTT	CASSNWGAVQSTDTQYF
NA	11	TRBV7-6	NA	TRBJ2-3	TGTGCCAGCGAGGGCGAAGATACGCAGTATTTT	CASEGEDTQYF
few	12	TRBV20-1	TRBD1	TRBJ1-2	TGCAGTGCTGACCCAGACAGGGCTGGCTACACCTTC	CSADPDRAGYTF